Described below is a single TCR beta chain sequence and its context. The participants were between about 18 and 89 years old and came from fewer than 25 US areas. The source of the sample is a study of blood T cell repertoires in COVID-19. The wider study: T cells, B-cell-depleted T cells, or PBMCs supplied cDNA or gDNA.

Original processing methods: Estimation of nucleated cell counts relied on the amplification of reference gene primers. Repertoires were generated with immunoSEQ multiplex PCR, while TCRdb's copy carries only in-frame clones and drops some. Clonal size and the V and J genes are those of that table, whereas D and trimming came from the DNA. Of roughly 180,000 clones listed, under 90% were seen once; the top ten hold roughly 20%. Looked up from germline, CDR1 is SEHNR and CDR2 is FQNEAQ (reference sequence). This CDR3 spans 19 amino acids. With 1 base clipped from V and 1 base from J, the junction kept 14 bases outside the gene matches.

The material sequenced was PBMCs or T cells enriched from blood (not recorded which). J is TRBJ2-5 and V is TRBV7-9; 8 bases are shared with TRBD2. This TCR came from a man between 60 and 75 years old who had recovered from COVID-19. CDR3: CASSLEGGGSGRIQETQYF. The CDR3, as DNA: TGTGCCAGCAGCTTAGAGGGGGGTGGGAGCGGGAGAATCCAAGAGACCCAGTACTTC.